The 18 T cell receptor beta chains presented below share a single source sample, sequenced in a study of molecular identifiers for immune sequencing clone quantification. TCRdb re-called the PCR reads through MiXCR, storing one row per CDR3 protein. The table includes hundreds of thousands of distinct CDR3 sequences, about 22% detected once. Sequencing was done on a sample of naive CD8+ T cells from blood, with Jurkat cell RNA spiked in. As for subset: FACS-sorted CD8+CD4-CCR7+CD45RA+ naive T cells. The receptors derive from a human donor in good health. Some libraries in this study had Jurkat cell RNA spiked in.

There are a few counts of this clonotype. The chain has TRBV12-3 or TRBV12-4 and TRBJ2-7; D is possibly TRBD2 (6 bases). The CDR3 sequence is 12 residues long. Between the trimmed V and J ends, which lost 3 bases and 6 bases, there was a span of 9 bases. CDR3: CASSFGTAEQYF. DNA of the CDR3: TGTGCCAGCAGTTTCGGGACTGCCGAGCAGTACTTC.

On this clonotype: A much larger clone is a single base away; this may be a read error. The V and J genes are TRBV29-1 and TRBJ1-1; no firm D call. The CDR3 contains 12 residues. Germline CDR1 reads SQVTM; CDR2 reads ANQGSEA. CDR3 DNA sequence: TGCAGCGTTGTCAGAATGAACACTGAAGCTTCCTTT. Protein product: CSVVRMNTEASF.

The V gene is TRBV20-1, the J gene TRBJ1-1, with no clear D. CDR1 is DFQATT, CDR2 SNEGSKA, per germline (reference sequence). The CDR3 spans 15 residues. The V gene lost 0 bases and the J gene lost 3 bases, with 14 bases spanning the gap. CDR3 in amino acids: CSARDTPDRDTEAFF. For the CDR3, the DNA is TGCAGTGCTAGAGACACTCCGGATCGGGACACTGAAGCTTTCTTT.

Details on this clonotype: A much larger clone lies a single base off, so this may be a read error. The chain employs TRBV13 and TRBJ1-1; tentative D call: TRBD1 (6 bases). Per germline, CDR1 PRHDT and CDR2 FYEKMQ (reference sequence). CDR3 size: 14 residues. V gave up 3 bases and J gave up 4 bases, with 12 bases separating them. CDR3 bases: TGTGCCAGCAGCTTTGACAGGTTGAGCACTGAAGCTTTCTTT. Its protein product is CASSFDRLSTEAFF.

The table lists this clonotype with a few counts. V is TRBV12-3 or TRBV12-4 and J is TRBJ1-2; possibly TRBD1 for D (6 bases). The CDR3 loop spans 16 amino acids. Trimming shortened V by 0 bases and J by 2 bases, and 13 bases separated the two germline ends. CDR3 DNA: TGTGCCAGCAGTTTAGCGGACAGACTCATAAACTATGGCTACACCTTC. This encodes CASSLADRLINYGYTF.

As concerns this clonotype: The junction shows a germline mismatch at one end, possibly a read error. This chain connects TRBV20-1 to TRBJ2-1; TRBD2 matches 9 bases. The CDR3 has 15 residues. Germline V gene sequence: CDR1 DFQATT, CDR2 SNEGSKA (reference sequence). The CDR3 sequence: CNARKLAGTYNEQFF. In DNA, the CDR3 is TGCAATGCTAGAAAACTAGCGGGCACATACAATGAGCAGTTCTTC.

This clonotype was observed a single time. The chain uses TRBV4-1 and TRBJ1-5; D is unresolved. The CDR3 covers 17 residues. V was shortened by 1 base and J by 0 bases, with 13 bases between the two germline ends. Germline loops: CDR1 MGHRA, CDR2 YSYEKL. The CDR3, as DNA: TGCGCCAGCAGCCAAGTTCTGGCGGTTTATAGCAATCAGCCCCAGCATTTT. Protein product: CASSQVLAVYSNQPQHF.

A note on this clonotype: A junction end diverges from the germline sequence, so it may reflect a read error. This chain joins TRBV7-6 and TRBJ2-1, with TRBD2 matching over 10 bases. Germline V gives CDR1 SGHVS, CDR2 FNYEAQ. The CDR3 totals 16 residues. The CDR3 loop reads CASSTERGGLDNEQLF. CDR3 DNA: TGTGCCAGCAGCACTGAGCGGGGGGGCCTAGACAATGAGCAGCTCTTC.

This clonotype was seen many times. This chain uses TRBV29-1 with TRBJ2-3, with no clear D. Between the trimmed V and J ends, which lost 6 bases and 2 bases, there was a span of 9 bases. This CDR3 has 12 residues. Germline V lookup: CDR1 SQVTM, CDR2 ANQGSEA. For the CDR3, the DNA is TGCAGCGTCGTACCAGTCACAGATACGCAGTATTTT. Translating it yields CSVVPVTDTQYF.

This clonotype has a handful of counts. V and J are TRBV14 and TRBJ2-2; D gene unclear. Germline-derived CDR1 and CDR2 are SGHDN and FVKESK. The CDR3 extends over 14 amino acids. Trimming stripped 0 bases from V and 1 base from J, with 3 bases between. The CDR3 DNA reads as TGTGCCAGCAGCCAAGAAAGGAACACCGGGGAGCTGTTTTTT. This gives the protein CASSQERNTGELFF.

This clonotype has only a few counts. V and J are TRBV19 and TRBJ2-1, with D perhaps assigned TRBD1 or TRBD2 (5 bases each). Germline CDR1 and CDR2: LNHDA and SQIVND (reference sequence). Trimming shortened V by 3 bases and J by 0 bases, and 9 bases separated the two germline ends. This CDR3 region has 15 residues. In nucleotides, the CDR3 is TGTGCCAGTAGTATTACGGGACGCTCCTACAATGAGCAGTTCTTC. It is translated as CASSITGRSYNEQFF. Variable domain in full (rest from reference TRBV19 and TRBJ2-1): DGGITQSPKYLFRKEGQNVTLSCEQNLNHDAMYWYRQDPGQGLRLIYYSQIVNDFQKGDIAEGYSVSREKKESFPLTVTSAQKNPTAFYLCASSITGRSYNEQFFGPGTRLTVL.

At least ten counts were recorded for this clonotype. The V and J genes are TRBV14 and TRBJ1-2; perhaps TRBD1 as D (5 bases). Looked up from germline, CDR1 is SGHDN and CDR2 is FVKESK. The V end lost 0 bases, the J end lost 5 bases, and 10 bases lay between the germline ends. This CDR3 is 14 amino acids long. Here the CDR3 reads CASSQEIGVYGYTF. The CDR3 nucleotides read TGTGCCAGCAGCCAAGAGATAGGGGTATATGGCTACACCTTC.

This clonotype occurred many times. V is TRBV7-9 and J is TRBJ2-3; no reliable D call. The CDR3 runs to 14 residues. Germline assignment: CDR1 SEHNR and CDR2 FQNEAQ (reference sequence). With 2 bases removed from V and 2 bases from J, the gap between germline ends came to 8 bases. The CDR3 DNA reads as TGTGCCAGCAGCTTATTGTCGAACACAGATACGCAGTATTTT. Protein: CASSLLSNTDTQYF.

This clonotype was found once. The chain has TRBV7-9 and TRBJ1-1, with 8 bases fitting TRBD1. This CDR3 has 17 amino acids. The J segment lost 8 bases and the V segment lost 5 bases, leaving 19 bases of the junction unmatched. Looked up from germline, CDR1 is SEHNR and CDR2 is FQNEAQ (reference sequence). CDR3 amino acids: CASSNGMQGASGTEAFF. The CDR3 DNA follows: TGTGCCAGCAGCAACGGGATGCAGGGGGCTTCGGGCACCGAAGCTTTCTTT. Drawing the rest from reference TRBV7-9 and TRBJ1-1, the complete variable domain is DTGVSQNPRHKITKRGQNVTFRCDPISEHNRLYWYRQTLGQGPEFLTYFQNEAQLEKSRLLSDRFSAERPKGSFSTLEIQRTEQGDSAMYLCASSNGMQGASGTEAFFGQGTRLTVV.

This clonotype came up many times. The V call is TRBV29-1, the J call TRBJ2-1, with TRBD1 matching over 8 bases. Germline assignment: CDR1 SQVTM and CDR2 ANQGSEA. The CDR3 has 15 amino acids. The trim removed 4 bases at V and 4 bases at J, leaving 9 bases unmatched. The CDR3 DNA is TGCAGCGTTGGTAAGCTGGACAGGGTTTACAATGAGCAGTTCTTC. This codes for CSVGKLDRVYNEQFF.

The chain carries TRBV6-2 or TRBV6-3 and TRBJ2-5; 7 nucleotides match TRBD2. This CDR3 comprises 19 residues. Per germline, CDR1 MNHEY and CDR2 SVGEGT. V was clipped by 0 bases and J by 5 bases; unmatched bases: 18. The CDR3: CASSYSGLADTQDSETQYF. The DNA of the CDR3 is TGTGCCAGCAGTTACTCTGGGCTAGCGGACACCCAAGATTCGGAGACCCAGTACTTC.

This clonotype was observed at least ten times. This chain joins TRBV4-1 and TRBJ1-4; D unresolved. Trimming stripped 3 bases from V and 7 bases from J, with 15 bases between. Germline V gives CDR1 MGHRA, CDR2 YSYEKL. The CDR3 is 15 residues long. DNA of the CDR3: TGCGCCAGCAGCCAGGAAACGGGTTCGGGTGAAAAACTGTTTTTT. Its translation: CASSQETGSGEKLFF.

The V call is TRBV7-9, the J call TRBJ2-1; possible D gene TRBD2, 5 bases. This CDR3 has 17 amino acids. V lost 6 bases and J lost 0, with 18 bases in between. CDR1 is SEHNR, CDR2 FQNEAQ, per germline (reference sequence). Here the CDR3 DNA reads TGTGCCAGCAGTTCTACTAGTTTATTAAGCTCCTACAATGAGCAGTTCTTC. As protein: CASSSTSLLSSYNEQFF.